These T cell receptor beta chains were read from a single sample in a study of cytomegalovirus exposure and HLA in healthy donors. Data came from immunoSEQ multiplex PCR; TCRdb stores just in-frame clones and leaves some out. The sample has about 200,000 clones; approximately 80% are singletons. The material sequenced was PBMCs. The receptors come from a woman between 18 and 29 years old in good health and CMV-seronegative. Each CDR3 is given with its conserved first and last residue. A D gene is named only where the DNA matches it firmly. The size of a clone is reported for some rows only, either as once, few or many, or as a class for expanded clones.

TRBV27	.	TRBJ1-5	.	CASSQGYSNQPQHF	TGTGCCAGCAGTCAGGGTTATAGCAATCAGCCCCAGCATTTT
TRBV7-2	.	TRBJ1-5	.	CASSLPGDQQPQHF	TGTGCCAGCAGCTTACCAGGGGACCAACAGCCCCAGCATTTT
TRBV5-1	TRBD2	TRBJ2-1	.	CASSTGLANEQFF	TGCGCCAGCAGCACCGGACTAGCCAATGAGCAGTTCTTC
TRBV11-2	TRBD1	TRBJ1-3	.	CASSLTGGTGNTIYF	TGTGCCAGCAGCTTAACAGGGGGCACTGGAAACACCATATATTTT
TRBV19	TRBD2	TRBJ2-5	.	CASSPRLAGVVETQYF	TGTGCCAGTAGTCCCCGACTAGCGGGAGTCGTCGAGACCCAGTACTTC
TRBV7-8	TRBD2	TRBJ2-7	.	CASSLKTSGRISRPLPSYEQYF	TGTGCCAGCAGCTTAAAGACTAGCGGGAGAATTTCGCGGCCCTTACCCTCCTACGAGCAGTACTTC
TRBV6-5	.	TRBJ1-1	.	CASSHIQGMITEAFF	TGTGCCAGCAGCCACATACAGGGTATGATCACTGAAGCTTTCTTT
TRBV19	.	TRBJ1-2	.	CASSIQQGSLLKGYTF	TGTGCCAGTAGTATACAACAGGGCAGCTTGCTTAAAGGCTACACCTTC
TRBV11-3	.	TRBJ2-7	.	CASSLSGGYEQYF	TGTGCCAGCAGCTTAAGCGGCGGCTACGAGCAGTACTTC
TRBV7-9	TRBD2	TRBJ2-3	.	CSSNLLLAGESDTQYF	TGTTCCAGCAACCTCCTCTTAGCGGGAGAAAGCGATACGCAGTATTTT
TRBV5-4	.	TRBJ1-2	.	CASSLVQGVLNGYTF	TGTGCCAGCAGCTTGGTACAGGGAGTTTTAAATGGCTACACCTTC
TRBV6-5	.	TRBJ1-1	.	CASSYNRAGTEAFF	TGTGCCAGCAGTTACAACAGGGCGGGTACTGAAGCTTTCTTT
TRBV27	.	TRBJ2-5	.	CASSLVKGGGSETQYF	TGTGCCAGCAGTTTAGTGAAGGGAGGTGGGTCCGAGACCCAGTACTTC
TRBV14	TRBD2	TRBJ2-5	.	CASSLGLAGGGQETQYF	TGTGCCAGCAGCCTAGGACTAGCGGGAGGGGGTCAAGAGACCCAGTACTTC
TRBV10-2	.	TRBJ2-1	.	CASNLKAGEQFF	TGCGCCAGCAACCTTAAAGCGGGTGAGCAGTTCTTC
TRBV6-5	TRBD1	TRBJ1-1	.	CASSGTVNTEAFF	TGTGCCAGCAGTGGGACAGTGAACACTGAAGCTTTCTTT
TRBV5-1	.	TRBJ2-5	.	CASSYTGETQYF	TGCGCCAGCAGCTATACAGGAGAGACCCAGTACTTC
TRBV6-5	.	TRBJ2-3	.	CASSYGPNTQYF	TGTGCCAGCAGTTATGGTCCTAATACGCAGTATTTT
TRBV2	.	TRBJ2-1	.	CASREGTPTAPYNEQFF	TGTGCCAGCAGAGAAGGGACTCCTACGGCCCCCTACAATGAGCAGTTCTTC
TRBV7-8	TRBD2	TRBJ2-1	.	CASRTLAGGPNEQFF	TGTGCCAGCAGGACATTAGCGGGAGGCCCCAATGAGCAGTTCTTC
TRBV5-4	TRBD2	TRBJ2-3	.	CASSSVLAGATQYF	TGTGCCAGCAGCTCCGTCCTAGCGGGGGCTACGCAGTATTTT
TRBV18	.	TRBJ2-6	.	CASSQGTGANVLTF	TGTGCCAGCTCCCAGGGTACCGGGGCCAACGTCCTGACTTTC
TRBV5-6	TRBD2	TRBJ2-7	.	CASSPTGGGHSYEQYF	TGTGCCAGCAGCCCCACGGGGGGGGGCCACTCCTACGAGCAGTACTTC
TRBV7-2	.	TRBJ2-7	.	CASSLERYEQYF	TGTGCCAGCAGCTTAGAGAGGTACGAGCAGTACTTC
TRBV6-5	.	TRBJ1-3	once	CASSWENTIYF	TGTGCCAGCAGCTGGGAGAACACCATATATTTT
TRBV18	TRBD1	TRBJ2-5	.	CASSPPLLTGGKETQYF	TGTGCCAGCTCACCACCTTTATTGACAGGGGGCAAAGAGACCCAGTACTTC
TRBV19	.	TRBJ2-1	.	CASSVGGGRNEQFF	TGTGCCAGTAGTGTGGGGGGGGGCCGGAATGAGCAGTTCTTC
TRBV7-6	TRBD2	TRBJ2-1	.	CASSRAVSGSRNEQFF	TGTGCCAGCAGCCGCGCTGTTAGCGGGAGTAGGAATGAGCAGTTCTTC
TRBV7-9	.	TRBJ1-2	.	CSSSPRSDTNYGYTF	TGTTCCAGCAGCCCCCGGTCAGACACTAACTATGGCTACACCTTC
TRBV19	TRBD1	TRBJ1-5	.	CASSIGGRDSYSNQPQHF	TGTGCCAGTAGTATAGGGGGCCGGGACAGCTATAGCAATCAGCCCCAGCATTTT
TRBV28	.	TRBJ2-5	.	CASSRGHRETQYF	TGTGCCAGCAGTAGAGGGCACAGAGAGACCCAGTACTTC
TRBV6-5	TRBD1	TRBJ2-1	.	CASSEQGGNNEQFF	TGTGCCAGCAGTGAACAGGGGGGAAACAATGAGCAGTTCTTC
TRBV27	.	TRBJ1-2	.	CASKGVVSGYTF	TGTGCCAGCAAGGGGGTAGTCTCTGGCTACACCTTC
TRBV19	.	TRBJ2-1	.	CASTLGEGDEQFF	TGTGCCAGTACTCTCGGAGAGGGGGATGAGCAGTTCTTC
TRBV9	TRBD1	TRBJ1-6	.	CASSPQTGVGSPLHF	TGTGCCAGCAGCCCCCAGACAGGGGTGGGATCACCCCTCCACTTT
TRBV6-5	TRBD2	TRBJ2-7	.	CASSYRASGMTYEQYF	TGTGCCAGCAGTTATAGGGCTAGCGGAATGACCTACGAGCAGTACTTC
TRBV15	.	TRBJ1-2	.	CATSLGTTQVYGYTF	TGTGCCACCTCCCTAGGGACTACCCAGGTCTATGGCTACACCTTC
TRBV30	TRBD1	TRBJ2-1	.	CAWSVGQGLGNEQFF	TGTGCCTGGAGTGTAGGACAGGGGCTCGGCAATGAGCAGTTCTTC
TRBV2	TRBD2	TRBJ2-1	.	CASSNLGTSGRDEQFF	TGTGCCAGCAGTAATCTCGGGACTAGCGGGAGGGATGAGCAGTTCTTC
TRBV6-5	.	TRBJ2-7	few	CASTYSQGPYEQYF	TGTGCCAGCACCTACTCACAGGGCCCCTACGAGCAGTACTTC
TRBV30	.	TRBJ2-3	.	CAWSSGAVSTDTQYF	TGTGCCTGGAGTTCCGGAGCGGTTAGCACAGATACGCAGTATTTT
TRBV18	TRBD1	TRBJ1-1	.	CASSRGRTGASNTEAFF	TGTGCCAGCTCACGAGGACGGACAGGGGCCTCGAACACTGAAGCTTTCTTT